This T cell receptor beta chain was captured by sequencing in a study of CD4 T cells in relation to SARS-CoV-2 and coronaviruses. Looking at the study overall: Controls used an HIV-1 Nef peptide pool or no peptide. General observations from the study: The cross-reactivity analysis covered only spike protein, not other viral proteins.

As to this clone: Its antigen is not identified.

Before the COVID-19 pandemic, during about 2011-2019, CD4+ T cells were taken from unexposed donors. Isolation of CD4+ T cells took place after nine to ten days in culture. Unexposed-donor CD4+ T cells were probed with SARS-CoV-2 S/N and four cold-coronavirus spikes, cells permitting. Sequencing was performed with immunoSEQ multiplex PCR; in TCRdb, only in-frame clones are kept and a portion is missing. There are tens of thousands of clones in the sample; around 67% occur only once, and 18% lies in the top ten. Trimming shortened V by 4 bases and J by 4 bases, and 10 bases separated the two germline ends. The CDR3 loop spans 13 amino acids. CDR1 and CDR2 from the germline V gene are SNHLY and FYNNEI.

J is TRBJ2-5 and V is TRBV2, with unresolved D. The receptor was isolated from a human donor in good health. The sample consisted of CD4+ T cells from PBMCs, cultured in vitro. CDR3 protein: CASSGQQRETQYF. CDR3 nucleotides: TGTGCCAGCAGTGGCCAGCAAAGAGAGACCCAGTACTTC.